This passage covers 23 T cell receptor beta chains from one sample sequenced in a study of blood T cell repertoires in COVID-19. Produced via immunoSEQ multiplex PCR; TCRdb's table is partial and in-frame only. The sample includes 300,000 to 350,000 clones, about nine tenths seen only once; the top ten take nearly 7%. Sequencing used peripheral blood. These receptors all stem from a woman in her thirties with COVID-19, enrolled during active disease.

The genes are TRBV11-3 and TRBJ2-3, with D maybe TRBD2 (6 bases). CDR1 and CDR2 (germline): SGHNT, YENEEA. With 3 bases removed from V and 2 bases from J, the gap between germline ends came to 12 bases. CDR3 length equals 15 residues. CDR3: CASSLGSSATDTQYF. In DNA, the CDR3 is TGTGCCAGCAGCTTGGGGTCTAGCGCCACAGATACGCAGTATTTT.

This clone was counted once. The chain uses TRBV19 and TRBJ1-5; D ambiguous. CDR1 and CDR2 (germline): LNHDA, SQIVND (reference sequence). The CDR3 extends over 14 amino acids. The germline V and J ends were trimmed by 7 bases and 6 bases, with 16 bases remaining between them. The CDR3 loop is CASTLRGAGQPQHF. CDR3 DNA: TGTGCCAGTACCCTACGAGGAGCGGGTCAGCCCCAGCATTTT.

CDR3 sequence: CASSHPTGNYGYTF. The CDR3, as DNA: TGTGCCAGCAGCCACCCGACAGGGAACTATGGCTACACCTTC. The chain has TRBV3-1 (or the pseudogene TRBV3-2) and TRBJ1-2; 7 nucleotides agree with TRBD1. This CDR3 contains 14 residues. The junction had 3 bases not matched to a gene; V was cut back by 3 bases and J by 2 bases. The germline gives CDR1 LGHDT, CDR2 YNNKEL (reference sequence).

The chain recombines TRBV29-1 with TRBJ2-1; 13 bases agree with TRBD2. The length of the CDR3 is 14 residues. The ends lost 5 bases at V and 7 bases at J; junction bases unmatched: 5. The germline V gene encodes CDR1 SQVTM and CDR2 ANQGSEA. As DNA, the CDR3 is TGCAGCGTTCGGACTAGCGGGAGAGGGAATGAGCAGTTCTTC. Translated: CSVRTSGRGNEQFF.

V and J are TRBV5-1 and TRBJ2-3, with 9 bases that match TRBD2. The CDR3 has 15 amino acids. Trimming at V came to 2 bases and at J to 0 bases, leaving 1 base not matched to a gene. Germline V gene lookup returns CDR1 SGHRS and CDR2 YFSETQ. CDR3 nucleotide sequence: TGCGCCAGCAGCTTCACTAGCGGGAGCACAGATACGCAGTATTTT. Protein sequence: CASSFTSGSTDTQYF.

The chain recombines TRBV13 with TRBJ1-3; the match to TRBD1 covers 8 bases. The V segment lost 5 bases and the J segment 4 bases; nucleotides outside the gene matches: 10. Germline CDR1 reads PRHDT; CDR2 reads FYEKMQ (reference sequence). The CDR3 covers 16 residues. CDR3 in amino acids: CASSPRTGTRGNTIYF. Here the CDR3 DNA reads TGTGCCAGCAGCCCGAGGACAGGGACAAGAGGAAACACCATATATTTT.

The chain employs TRBV5-6 and TRBJ1-5, with D unresolved. Trimming took 3 bases from V and 4 from J, leaving 11 bases between them. Germline assignment: CDR1 SGHDT and CDR2 YYEEEE. The CDR3 has 14 residues. The CDR3 region has the DNA TGTGCCAGCAGCTATCTATCCGGGAATCAGCCCCAGCATTTT. This encodes CASSYLSGNQPQHF.

The J gene is TRBJ1-1, the V gene TRBV18; D is perhaps TRBD1 (6 bases). This CDR3 is built from 13 residues. Germline CDR1 KGHSH, CDR2 LQKENI. V was trimmed by 6 bases and J by 3 bases, leaving 11 bases between them. This chain's CDR3 is CASSRQADTEAFF. The DNA for the CDR3 is TGTGCCAGCTCTCGACAGGCCGACACTGAAGCTTTCTTT.

This rearrangement joins TRBV3-1 (or the pseudogene TRBV3-2) to TRBJ1-3, with D unclear. The V gene lost 0 bases and the J gene lost 0 bases, with 15 bases spanning the gap. CDR1 LGHDT and CDR2 YNNKEL come from the germline V gene (reference sequence). CDR3 size: 18 residues. CDR3 amino acids: CASSQDPFTGPSGNTIYF. The DNA of the CDR3 is TGTGCCAGCAGCCAAGATCCGTTTACGGGTCCCTCTGGAAACACCATATATTTT.

V gene TRBV6-6 combines with J gene TRBJ2-7; 8 bases are shared with TRBD1. Germline V gives CDR1 MNHNY, CDR2 SVGAGI (reference sequence). The CDR3 has 16 residues. With V trimmed by 4 bases and J by 5 bases, 13 bases remained unmatched. The CDR3 DNA reads as TGTGCCAGCAGTTGGGCCAGAGACAGGGGAGAAAACGAGCAGTACTTC. Protein sequence: CASSWARDRGENEQYF.

The chain uses TRBV28 and TRBJ1-1, with unresolved D. CDR3 length equals 14 residues. Germline assignment: CDR1 MDHEN and CDR2 SYDVKM. V was cut by 2 bases and J by 6 bases, with 13 bases left in between. DNA of the CDR3: TGTGCCAGCAGTTTAAGACGCGGGCGCGCTGAAGCTTTCTTT. It yields the protein CASSLRRGRAEAFF. The variable domain in full, completed from reference TRBV28 and TRBJ1-1, reads DVKVTQSSRYLVKRTGEKVFLECVQDMDHENMFWYRQDPGLGLRLIYFSYDVKMKEKGDIPEGYSVSREKKERFSLILESASTNQTSMYLCASSLRRGRAEAFFGQGTRLTVV.

The gene calls are TRBV19 and TRBJ2-4; TRBD1 might be the D (5 bases). This CDR3 comprises 15 residues. Germline CDR1 LNHDA, CDR2 SQIVND (reference sequence). V was pared by 2 bases and J by 8 bases, with 16 bases between. This CDR3 is CASSIKDPGRDIQYF. Here the CDR3 DNA reads TGTGCCAGTAGTATAAAGGACCCCGGCAGGGACATTCAGTACTTC.

This clone was found once. CDR3 DNA: TGTGCCATCAGTGCAGTTTCGACATCTCAGCCCCAGCATTTT. Its protein product is CAISAVSTSQPQHF. The V call is TRBV10-3, the J call TRBJ1-5; D gene ambiguous. Germline values: CDR1 ENHRY, CDR2 SYGVKD. Trimming pared 4 bases from V and 6 bases from J, leaving 13 bases between. The CDR3 spans 14 residues.

The chain joins TRBV4-3 to TRBJ1-2, with 10 bases lining up with TRBD1. Per the germline V gene, CDR1 is LGHNA and CDR2 is YSLEER. This CDR3 contains 15 residues. The V segment lost 4 bases and the J segment 4 bases; nucleotides outside the gene matches: 6. This CDR3 is CASSLGTGDLYGYTF. DNA of the CDR3: TGCGCCAGCAGCCTCGGGACAGGGGATCTCTATGGCTACACCTTC.

The rearrangement uses TRBV6-5 and TRBJ1-2; 7 bases fit TRBD1. After removal of 10 bases from V and 4 bases from J, the junction contained 3 bases not matched to a gene. The CDR3 covers 11 residues. Germline V gene sequence: CDR1 MNHEY, CDR2 SVGAGI. The CDR3 nucleotides read TGTGCCACTCGGGACAGCTATGGCTACACCTTC. Translating gives CATRDSYGYTF.

In its sample, this clone was seen once. The chain employs TRBV9 and TRBJ2-1; 11 bases map to TRBD2. This CDR3 is 15 amino acids long. CDR1 and CDR2 from the germline V gene are SGDLS and YYNGEE. V was pared by 0 bases and J by 6 bases, with 2 bases of the junction left unmatched. The CDR3 DNA is TGTGCCAGCAGCGTAGATCTAGCGGGAGGCAATGAGCAGTTCTTC. Its protein product is CASSVDLAGGNEQFF.

V and J are TRBV28 and TRBJ1-6, with 10 bases matching TRBD1. The germline CDR1 and CDR2 sequences are MDHEN and SYDVKM. V lost 5 bases and J lost 12; bases outside the gene matches: 4. This CDR3 comprises 13 residues. CDR3 nucleotide sequence: TGTGCCAGCAGTCCAAGGACAGGGGGACCCCTCCACTTT. It encodes CASSPRTGGPLHF.

The J gene is TRBJ2-3, the V gene TRBV19; tentative D call: TRBD2 (6 bases). Germline V CDR1 and CDR2: LNHDA, SQIVND (reference sequence). V lost 1 base to trimming and J lost 4 bases, with 15 bases between them. The CDR3 loop spans 16 amino acids. CDR3 DNA sequence: TGTGCCAGTAGTATAGGAAGAACTAGCTATTCAGATACGCAGTATTTT. It translates to CASSIGRTSYSDTQYF.

DNA for the CDR3: TGTGCCAGCAGCATCAACCGGGGGCGGGGGGCAGATACGCAGTATTTT. This gives the protein CASSINRGRGADTQYF. The rearrangement uses TRBV5-5 and TRBJ2-3; the match to TRBD2 covers 8 bases. CDR1 is SGHKS, CDR2 YYEKEE, per germline (reference sequence). After removal of 4 bases from V and 4 bases from J, the junction contained 11 bases not matched to a gene. This CDR3 is 16 amino acids long.

The rearrangement uses TRBV30 and TRBJ2-5; 9 bases map to TRBD2. Per germline, CDR1 GTSNPN and CDR2 SVGIG (reference sequence). V shed 5 bases, J shed 5 bases, and the junction held 9 bases outside the gene matches. CDR3 length: 14 amino acids. The CDR3 DNA reads TGTGCCTGGGAACCAGCGGGAGGATGGGAGACCCAGTACTTC. Its translation is CAWEPAGGWETQYF. Combining the CDR3 with reference TRBV30 and TRBJ2-5 gives the whole variable domain SQTIHQWPATLVQPVGSPLSLECTVEGTSNPNLYWYRQAAGRGLQLLFYSVGIGQISSEVPQNLSASRPQDRQFILSSKKLLLSDSGFYLCAWEPAGGWETQYFGPGTRLLVL.

The chain recombines TRBV6-1 with TRBJ1-2; a weak D match, TRBD1 (5 bases). Germline CDR1 MNHNS, CDR2 SASEGT. Trimming left V 2 bases short and J 4 bases short, with 11 bases between. The CDR3 runs to 14 residues. The CDR3 loop is CASSESTGSYGYTF. CDR3 DNA sequence: TGTGCCAGCAGTGAATCAACAGGAAGCTATGGCTACACCTTC.

The rearrangement joins TRBV18 to TRBJ2-5; 8 bases align to TRBD1. Germline loops: CDR1 KGHSH, CDR2 LQKENI. This CDR3 spans 16 amino acids. The ends lost 1 base at V and 1 base at J; junction bases unmatched: 5. CDR3 residues: CASSPRPGGLQETQYF. CDR3 sequence (DNA): TGTGCCAGCTCACCACGGCCAGGGGGCCTCCAAGAGACCCAGTACTTC.

The genes are TRBV7-9 and TRBJ2-3, with 9 bases fitting TRBD1. Germline CDR1 SEHNR, CDR2 FQNEAQ (reference sequence). This CDR3 has 14 residues. Unmatched junction bases numbered 4, after V lost 4 bases and J lost 5 bases. The CDR3 loop reads CASSWGQGGDTQYF. DNA for the CDR3: TGTGCCAGCAGCTGGGGACAGGGTGGAGATACGCAGTATTTT.